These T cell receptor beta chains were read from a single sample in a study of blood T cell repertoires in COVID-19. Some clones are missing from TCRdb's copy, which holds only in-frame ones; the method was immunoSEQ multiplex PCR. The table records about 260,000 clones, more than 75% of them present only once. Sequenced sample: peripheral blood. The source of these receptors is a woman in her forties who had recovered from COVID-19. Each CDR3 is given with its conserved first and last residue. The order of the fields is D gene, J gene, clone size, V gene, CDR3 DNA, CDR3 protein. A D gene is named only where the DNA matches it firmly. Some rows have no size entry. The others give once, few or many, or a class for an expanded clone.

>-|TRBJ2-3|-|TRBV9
TGTGCCAGCAGCGTAGGGCTAGGTGGCGCAGATACGCAGTATTTT
CASSVGLGGADTQYF
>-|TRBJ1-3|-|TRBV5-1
TGCGCCAGCAGCCCTGGACACGGAAACTCTGGAAACACCATATATTTT
CASSPGHGNSGNTIYF
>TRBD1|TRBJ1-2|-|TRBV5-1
TGCGCCAGCAGCCCCGGACAGGCCTATGGCTACACCTTC
CASSPGQAYGYTF
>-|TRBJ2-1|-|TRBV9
TGTGCCAGCAGCGTAGGGTTATTAGCGGTTTACAATGAGCAGTTCTTC
CASSVGLLAVYNEQFF
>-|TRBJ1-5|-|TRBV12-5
TGTGCTAGTGGTTTGAGCCAGGGGCTTTATAGCAATCAGCCCCAGCATTTT
CASGLSQGLYSNQPQHF
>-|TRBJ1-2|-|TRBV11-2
TGTGCCAGCAGCCCAAAGGGTCAGGGTGACTATGGCTACACCTTC
CASSPKGQGDYGYTF
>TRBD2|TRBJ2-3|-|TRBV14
TGTGCCAGCAGCCCTCTGAGCGGGGGGGCCTCAGATACGCAGTATTTT
CASSPLSGGASDTQYF
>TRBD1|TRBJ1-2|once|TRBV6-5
TGTGCCAGCAGTTACTCTGACAGGGCCTATGGCTACACCTTC
CASSYSDRAYGYTF
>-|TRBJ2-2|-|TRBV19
TGTGCCAGTAGTATCGCCCACACCCCTCTCACCGGGGAGCTGTTTTTT
CASSIAHTPLTGELFF
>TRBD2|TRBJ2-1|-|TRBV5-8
TGTGCCAGCAGCTCCGTGAGTAGGCCCGGGAGGGAGCAGTTCTTC
CASSSVSRPGREQFF
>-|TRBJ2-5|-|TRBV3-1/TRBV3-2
TGTGCCAGCAGCCAAGCGGGGGTTTCAGAGACCCAGTACTTC
CASSQAGVSETQYF
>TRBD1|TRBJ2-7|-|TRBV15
TGTGCCACCAGCGTAATGAGACAGGGACGGTGGGAGCAGTACTTC
CATSVMRQGRWEQYF
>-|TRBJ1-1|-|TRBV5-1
TGCGCCAGCAGCTTGACCGCCAACTACATGAACACTGAAGCTTTCTTT
CASSLTANYMNTEAFF
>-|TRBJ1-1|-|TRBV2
TGTGCCAGCAGGCCCGGTCGTTCGAGGAGGACTGAAGCTTTCTTT
CASRPGRSRRTEAFF
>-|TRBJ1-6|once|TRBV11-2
TGTGCCAGCAGCTTAGTACACAGGGTAGACCGTAATTCACCCCTCCACTTT
CASSLVHRVDRNSPLHF
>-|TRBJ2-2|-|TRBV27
TGTGCCAGCAGTGCTCAGGGGTCCGGGGAGCTGTTTTTT
CASSAQGSGELFF
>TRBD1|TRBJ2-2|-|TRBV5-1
TGCGCCAGCAGCAAAATCGACAGGGTAACCGGGGAGCTGTTTTTT
CASSKIDRVTGELFF
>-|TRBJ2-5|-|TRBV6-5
TGTGCCAGCAGTCAGAGGCGTGAGACCCAGTACTTC
CASSQRRETQYF
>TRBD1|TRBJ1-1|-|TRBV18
TGTGCCAGCTCCGACCTCGGACAGGCCATGAACACTGAAGCTTTCTTT
CASSDLGQAMNTEAFF
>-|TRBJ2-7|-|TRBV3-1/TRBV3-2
TGTGCCAGCAGCCCTCAGACATCCGCCTACGAGCAGTACTTC
CASSPQTSAYEQYF
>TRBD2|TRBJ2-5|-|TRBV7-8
TGTGCCAGCAGCCGGCTGAAGCGGGGGCAAGAGACCCAGTACTTC
CASSRLKRGQETQYF
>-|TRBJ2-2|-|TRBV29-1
TGCAGCGTCGGACAGAATTCGAACACCGGGGAGCTGTTTTTT
CSVGQNSNTGELFF
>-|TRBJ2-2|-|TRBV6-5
TGTGCCAGCAGTTACTCGGGCAGGGTGACCGGGGAGCTGTTTTTT
CASSYSGRVTGELFF
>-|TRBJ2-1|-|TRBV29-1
TGCAGCGTTGACAGATACAATGAGCAGTTCTTC
CSVDRYNEQFF
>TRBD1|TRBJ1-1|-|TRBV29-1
TGCAGCGTCGCAGGGGGCTTGAACACTGAAGCTTTCTTT
CSVAGGLNTEAFF
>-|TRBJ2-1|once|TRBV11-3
TGTGCCAGCAGCTTAGATGGCTCTAGTAGCGGCTCAACAAATGAGCAGTTCTTC
CASSLDGSSSGSTNEQFF
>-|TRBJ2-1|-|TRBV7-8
TGTGCCAGCAGCTTAGTTGGGGGGTTGAATGAGCAGTTCTTC
CASSLVGGLNEQFF
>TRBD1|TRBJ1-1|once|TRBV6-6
TGTGCCAGCAGCACCGACAGGGCCTACACTGAAGCTTTCTTT
CASSTDRAYTEAFF
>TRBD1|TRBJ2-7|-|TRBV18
TGTGCCAGCTCACCAACAGGGGACGAGCAGTACTTC
CASSPTGDEQYF
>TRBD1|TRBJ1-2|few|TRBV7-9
TGTGCCAGCAGCTTACGCAGGACAGGGGGCGGATATGGCTACACCTTC
CASSLRRTGGGYGYTF
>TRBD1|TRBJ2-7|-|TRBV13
TGTGCCAGCAGCTATCGACAGGGACGCGAGCAGTACTTC
CASSYRQGREQYF
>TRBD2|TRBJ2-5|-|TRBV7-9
TGTGCCAGCAGCTTAGCGCTCGGGGGGGCGGAAGAGACCCAGTACTTC
CASSLALGGAEETQYF
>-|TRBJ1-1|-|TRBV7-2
TGTGCCAGCAGTCGAGACAGGCTAAACACTGAAGCTTTCTTT
CASSRDRLNTEAFF
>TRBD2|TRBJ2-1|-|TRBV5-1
TGCGCCAGCAGCTTGTTGCTAGCGGAGAACAATGAGCAGTTCTTC
CASSLLLAENNEQFF
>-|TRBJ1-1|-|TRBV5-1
TGCGCCAGCAGCTTGGGGGGACAGAACACTGAAGCTTTCTTT
CASSLGGQNTEAFF
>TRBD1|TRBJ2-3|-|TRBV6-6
TGTGCCAGCAGTTACTCCCGGACAGGGAGCACAGATACGCAGTATTTT
CASSYSRTGSTDTQYF
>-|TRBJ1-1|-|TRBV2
TGTGCCAGCCGCCCCATACTAATAGGAATGAACACTGAAGCTTTCTTT
CASRPILIGMNTEAFF
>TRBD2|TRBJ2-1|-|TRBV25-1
TGTGCCAGCGGTCCTCTAGCGGGGGCGATCTTC
CASGPLAGAIF
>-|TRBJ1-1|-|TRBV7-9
TGTGCCAGCAGCCGGCTCGGAGTCACTGAAGCTTTCTTT
CASSRLGVTEAFF
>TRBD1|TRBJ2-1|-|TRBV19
TGTGCCAGTAGTGCCCAACAGGGGGCCTACAATGAGCAGTTCTTC
CASSAQQGAYNEQFF
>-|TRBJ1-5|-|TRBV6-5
TGTGCCAGCAGTCCCAGGGCCCATCAGCCCCAGCATTTT
CASSPRAHQPQHF
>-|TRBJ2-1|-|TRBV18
TGTGCCAGCTCACCAGGGGCAGGGGAGTACAATGAGCAGTTCTTC
CASSPGAGEYNEQFF
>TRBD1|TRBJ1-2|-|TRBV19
TGTGCCAGTAGTACCCGGGACAGACCATCTAACTATGGCTACACCTTC
CASSTRDRPSNYGYTF
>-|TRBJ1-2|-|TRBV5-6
TGTGCCAGCAGCTTGGAGGGCAGGGTCCGGGGCTACACCTTC
CASSLEGRVRGYTF
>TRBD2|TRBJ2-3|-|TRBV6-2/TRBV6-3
TGTGCCAGCAGTTACTCGACTAGCGGGGAGTACACAGATACGCAGTATTTT
CASSYSTSGEYTDTQYF
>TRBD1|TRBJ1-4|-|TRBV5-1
TGCGCCAGCAGCTGGACAGGGGGGAAGGAAAAACTGTTTTTT
CASSWTGGKEKLFF
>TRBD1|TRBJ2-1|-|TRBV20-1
TGCAGTGCCCAACAGGGGAATGAGCAGTTCTTC
CSAQQGNEQFF
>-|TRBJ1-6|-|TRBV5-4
TGTGCCAGCAGCTTACTGTCTTACAATTCACCCCTCCACTTT
CASSLLSYNSPLHF
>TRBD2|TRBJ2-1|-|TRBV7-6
TGTGCCAGCAGCTTGGCCGGGACTAGCGGTTACAATGAGCAGTTCTTC
CASSLAGTSGYNEQFF
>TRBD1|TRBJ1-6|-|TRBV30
TGTGCCTGGAAAATAAAGTACCGGGACAGGGGGTACAATTCACCCCTCCACTTT
CAWKIKYRDRGYNSPLHF
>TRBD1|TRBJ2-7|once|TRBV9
TGTGCCAGCGGACAGGGGCCCTACGAGCAGTACTTC
CASGQGPYEQYF
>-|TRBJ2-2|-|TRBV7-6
TGTGCCAGCAGCTTAGCGGTCGGGGACACCGGGGAGCTGTTTTTT
CASSLAVGDTGELFF